This TCR beta chain was recovered during a study of beta chain features in type 1 diabetes. This clone was observed a handful of times. Its specificity is not known. Overall study findings and caveats: Using cDNA template may skew counts toward highly expressing activated cells. It was among patients, rather than healthy donors, that naive, central memory and Treg TCRB repertoires appeared more similar.

The authors reverse transcribed all of the isolated RNA, so sequencing captured expressed TCRB transcripts. Data came from immunoSEQ multiplex PCR; TCRdb stores just in-frame clones and leaves some out. The table records over 700,000 clones, 17% of them present only once. The V segment lost 4 bases and the J segment 2 bases; nucleotides outside the gene matches: 2. CDR3 size: 15 residues. CDR1 is SGHRS, CDR2 YFSETQ, per germline. Sequences were obtained from naive CD4+ T cells from blood. This receptor was identified in a woman aged 18-35 years in good health. The genes are TRBV5-1 and TRBJ2-6; 8 positions match TRBD1. The CDR3 reads CASSQQGAGANVLTF. CDR3 nucleotide sequence: TGCGCCAGCAGCCAACAGGGGGCTGGGGCCAACGTCCTGACTTTC.